Listed below are T cell receptor beta chains from one sample, sequenced in a study of blood T cell repertoires in COVID-19. The repertoire was sequenced with immunoSEQ multiplex PCR; TCRdb's copy has only in-frame clones and lacks some. The data contain roughly 200,000 clones, under 90% of them singletons. The specimen sequenced was peripheral blood. These receptor sequences come from a man aged 40-55 years with acute or convalescent COVID-19. The CDR3 runs from the conserved cysteine through the conserved F or W. D genes are given only for firm matches. Not every row has a clone size; where given, it reads once, few, many or a size class.

CDR3aa,CDR3nt,d_gene,v_gene,j_gene,abundance
CASSSGGATKETQYF,TGTGCCAGTAGTTCGGGGGGGGCGACAAAAGAGACCCAGTACTTC,TRBD2,TRBV19,TRBJ2-5,NA
CASSESEGGEQFF,TGTGCCAGCAGTGAATCGGAAGGGGGTGAGCAGTTCTTC,NA,TRBV2,TRBJ2-1,NA
CAWSVGGNTEAFF,TGTGCCTGGAGTGTAGGGGGTAACACTGAAGCTTTCTTT,NA,TRBV30,TRBJ1-1,NA
CASSFSGRDTQYF,TGTGCCAGCAGTTTTAGCGGGAGAGATACGCAGTATTTT,TRBD2,TRBV2,TRBJ2-3,NA
CASSQGPSGSSTDTQYF,TGCGCCAGCAGCCAAGGGCCTAGCGGGAGTAGCACAGATACGCAGTATTTT,TRBD2,TRBV4-1,TRBJ2-3,NA
CASSDTQFPYNSPLHF,TGTGCCAGCAGTGACACCCAGTTCCCCTATAATTCACCCCTCCACTTT,NA,TRBV27,TRBJ1-6,NA
CASGTSSNEQYF,TGTGCCTCGGGGACTAGCTCTAACGAGCAGTACTTC,TRBD2,TRBV30,TRBJ2-7,NA
CAWSVFEATEAFF,TGTGCCTGGAGTGTATTCGAGGCCACTGAAGCTTTCTTT,NA,TRBV30,TRBJ1-1,NA
CASSWNSHNEQFF,TGTGCCAGCAGCTGGAACAGTCACAATGAGCAGTTCTTC,NA,TRBV6-5,TRBJ2-1,NA
CASRTVGGFETQYF,TGTGCCAGCAGGACTGTGGGGGGTTTCGAGACCCAGTACTTC,NA,TRBV28,TRBJ2-5,NA
CASNLGKSYNEQFF,TGTGCCAGTAATCTCGGGAAGTCGTACAATGAGCAGTTCTTC,NA,TRBV19,TRBJ2-1,NA
CASNGQGAPNTEAFF,TGTGCCAGCAACGGACAGGGGGCGCCGAACACTGAAGCTTTCTTT,TRBD1,TRBV6-6,TRBJ1-1,once
CASSSAGTGQETQYF,TGTGCCAGCAGCTCCGCCGGGACAGGGCAAGAGACCCAGTACTTC,TRBD1,TRBV7-2,TRBJ2-5,NA
CASSRLAGGPTDTQYF,TGTGCCAGCAGCCGACTAGCGGGGGGCCCCACAGATACGCAGTATTTT,TRBD2,TRBV27,TRBJ2-3,NA
CASSFGQGGDETQYF,TGTGCCAGCAGCTTTGGACAGGGGGGGGATGAGACCCAGTACTTC,TRBD1,TRBV7-8,TRBJ2-5,NA
CASSQESAGWEKLFF,TGTGCCAGCAGCCAAGAGAGTGCAGGGTGGGAAAAACTGTTTTTT,NA,TRBV3-1/TRBV3-2,TRBJ1-4,NA
CASSLSAGTCQPQHF,TGTGCCAGCAGTTTATCGGCAGGAACGTGTCAGCCCCAGCATTTT,NA,TRBV28,TRBJ1-5,NA